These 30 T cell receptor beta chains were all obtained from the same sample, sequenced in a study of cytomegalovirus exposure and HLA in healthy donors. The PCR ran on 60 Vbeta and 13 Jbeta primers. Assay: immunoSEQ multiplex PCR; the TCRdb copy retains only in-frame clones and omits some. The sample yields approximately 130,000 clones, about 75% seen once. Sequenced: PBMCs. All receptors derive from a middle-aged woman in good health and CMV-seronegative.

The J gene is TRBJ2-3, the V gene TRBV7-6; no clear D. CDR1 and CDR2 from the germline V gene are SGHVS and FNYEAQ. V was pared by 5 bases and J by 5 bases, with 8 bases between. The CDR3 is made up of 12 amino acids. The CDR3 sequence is CASSPTGDTQYF. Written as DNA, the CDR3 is TGTGCCAGCAGCCCCACCGGAGATACGCAGTATTTT.

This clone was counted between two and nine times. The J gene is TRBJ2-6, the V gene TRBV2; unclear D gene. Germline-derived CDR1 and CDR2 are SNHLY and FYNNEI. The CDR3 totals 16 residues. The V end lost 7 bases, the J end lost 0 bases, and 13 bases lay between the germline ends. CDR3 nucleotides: TGTGCCAGCACCCCTAATTTGTCCTCTGGGGCCAACGTCCTGACTTTC. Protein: CASTPNLSSGANVLTF.

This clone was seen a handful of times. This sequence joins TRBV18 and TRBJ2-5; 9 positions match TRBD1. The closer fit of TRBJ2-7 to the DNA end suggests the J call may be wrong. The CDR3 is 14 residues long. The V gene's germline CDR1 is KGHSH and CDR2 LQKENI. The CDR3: CASSPGQGYYEQYF. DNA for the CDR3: TGTGCCAGCTCACCCGGACAGGGGTATTACGAGCAGTACTTC.

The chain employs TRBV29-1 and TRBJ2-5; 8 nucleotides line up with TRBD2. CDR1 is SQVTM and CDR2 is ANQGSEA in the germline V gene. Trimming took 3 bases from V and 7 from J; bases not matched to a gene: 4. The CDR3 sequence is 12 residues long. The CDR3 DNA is TGCAGCGTTGAGGAACTAGCGGTGACCCAGTACTTC. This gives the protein CSVEELAVTQYF. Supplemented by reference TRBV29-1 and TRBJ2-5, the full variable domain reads SAVISQKPSRDICQRGTSLTIQCQVDSQVTMMFWYRQQPGQSLTLIATANQGSEATYESGFVIDKFPISRPNLTFSTLTVSNMSPEDSSIYLCSVEELAVTQYFGPGTRLLVL.

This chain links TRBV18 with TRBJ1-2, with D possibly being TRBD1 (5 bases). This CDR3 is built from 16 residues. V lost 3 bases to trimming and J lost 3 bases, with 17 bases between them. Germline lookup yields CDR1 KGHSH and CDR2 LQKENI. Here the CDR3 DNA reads TGTGCCAGCTCACCTCGGACGGGACGGGAGGACTATGGCTACACCTTC. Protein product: CASSPRTGREDYGYTF.

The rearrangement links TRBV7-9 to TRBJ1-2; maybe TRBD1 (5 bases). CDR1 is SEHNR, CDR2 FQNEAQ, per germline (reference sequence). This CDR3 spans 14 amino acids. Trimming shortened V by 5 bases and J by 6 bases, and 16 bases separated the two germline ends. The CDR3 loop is CASSPGGAVHGYTF. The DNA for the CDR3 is TGTGCCAGCAGCCCTGGTGGGGCGGTTCATGGCTACACCTTC.

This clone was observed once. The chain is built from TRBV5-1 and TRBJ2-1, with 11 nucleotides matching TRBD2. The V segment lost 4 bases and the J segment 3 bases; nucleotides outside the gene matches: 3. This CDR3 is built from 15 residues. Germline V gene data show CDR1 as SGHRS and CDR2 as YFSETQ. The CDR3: CASSILAGDYNEQFF. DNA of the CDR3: TGCGCCAGCAGCATACTAGCGGGGGACTACAATGAGCAGTTCTTC.

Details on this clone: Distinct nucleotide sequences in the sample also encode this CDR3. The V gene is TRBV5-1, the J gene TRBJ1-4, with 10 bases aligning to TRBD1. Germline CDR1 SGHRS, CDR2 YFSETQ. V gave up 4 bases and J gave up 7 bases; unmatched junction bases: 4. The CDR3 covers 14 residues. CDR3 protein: CASSPRDRGEKLFF. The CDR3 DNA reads TGCGCCAGCAGCCCCCGGGACAGGGGTGAAAAACTGTTTTTT.

CDR3 region: CASRAFTGELFF. CDR3 nucleotide sequence: TGTGCCAGCAGAGCCTTCACCGGGGAGCTGTTTTTT. This chain connects TRBV6-1 to TRBJ2-2, with unresolved D. V was clipped by 6 bases and J by 4 bases, with 6 bases between them. Germline lookup yields CDR1 MNHNS and CDR2 SASEGT. The CDR3 loop spans 12 amino acids.

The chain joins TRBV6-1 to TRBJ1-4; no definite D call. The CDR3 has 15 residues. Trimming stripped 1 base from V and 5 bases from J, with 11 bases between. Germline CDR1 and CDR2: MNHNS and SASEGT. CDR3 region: CASSEGVLLNEKLFF. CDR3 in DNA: TGTGCCAGCAGTGAAGGGGTGCTACTAAATGAAAAACTGTTTTTT.

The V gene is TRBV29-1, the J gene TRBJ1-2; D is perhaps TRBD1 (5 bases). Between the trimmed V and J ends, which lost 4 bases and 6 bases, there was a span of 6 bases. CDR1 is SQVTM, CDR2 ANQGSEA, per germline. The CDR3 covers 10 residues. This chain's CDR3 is CSVVGDGYTF. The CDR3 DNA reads TGCAGCGTTGTAGGGGATGGCTACACCTTC.

CDR3 DNA sequence: TGTGCCAGCAGTCAGGGGCTTCTGGGTTCACCCCTCCACTTT. It specifies CASSQGLLGSPLHF. The V call is TRBV27, the J call TRBJ1-6, with a weak D call TRBD1 (6 bases). CDR1 MNHEY and CDR2 SMNVEV come from the germline V gene (reference sequence). The CDR3 extends over 14 amino acids. Trimming removed 5 bases from V and 9 bases from J, with 14 bases in between.

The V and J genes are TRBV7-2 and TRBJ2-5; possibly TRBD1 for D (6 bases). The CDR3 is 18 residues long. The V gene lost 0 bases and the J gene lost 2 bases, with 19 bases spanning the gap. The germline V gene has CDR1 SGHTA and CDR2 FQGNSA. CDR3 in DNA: TGTGCCAGCAGCTTAGCGTTGAGTGGGGGCAGGCAACAAGAGACCCAGTACTTC. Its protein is CASSLALSGGRQQETQYF.

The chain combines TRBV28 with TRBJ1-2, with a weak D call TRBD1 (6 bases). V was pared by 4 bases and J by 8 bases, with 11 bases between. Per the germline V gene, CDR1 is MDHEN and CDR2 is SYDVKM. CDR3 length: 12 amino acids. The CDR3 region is CASSSGVLGYTF. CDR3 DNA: TGTGCCAGCAGTTCAGGGGTTTTGGGCTACACCTTC.

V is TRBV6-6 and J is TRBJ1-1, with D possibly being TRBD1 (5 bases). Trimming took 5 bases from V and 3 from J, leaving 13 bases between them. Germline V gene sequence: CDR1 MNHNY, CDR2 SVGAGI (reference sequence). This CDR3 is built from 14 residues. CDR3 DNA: TGTGCCAGCAGTCTCGGGGGTCAGGACACTGAAGCTTTCTTT. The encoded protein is CASSLGGQDTEAFF.

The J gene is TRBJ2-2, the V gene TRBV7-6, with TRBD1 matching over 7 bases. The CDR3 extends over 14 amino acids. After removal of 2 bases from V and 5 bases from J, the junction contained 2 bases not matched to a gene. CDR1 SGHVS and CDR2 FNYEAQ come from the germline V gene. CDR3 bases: TGTGCCAGCAGCTTACAACAGGGGACCGGGGAGCTGTTTTTT. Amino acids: CASSLQQGTGELFF.

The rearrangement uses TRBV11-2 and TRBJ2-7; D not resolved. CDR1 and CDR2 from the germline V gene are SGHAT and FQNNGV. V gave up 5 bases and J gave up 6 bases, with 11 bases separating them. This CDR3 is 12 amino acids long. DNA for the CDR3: TGTGCCAGCAGCCGTTTACTCGGCGAGCAGTACTTC. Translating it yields CASSRLLGEQYF.

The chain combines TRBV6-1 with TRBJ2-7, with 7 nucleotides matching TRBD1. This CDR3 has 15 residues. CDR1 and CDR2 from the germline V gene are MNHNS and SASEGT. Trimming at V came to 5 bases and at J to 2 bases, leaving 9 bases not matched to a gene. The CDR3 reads CASSLPPGQTYEQYF. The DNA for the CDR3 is TGTGCCAGCAGTCTACCGCCGGGACAGACCTACGAGCAGTACTTC.

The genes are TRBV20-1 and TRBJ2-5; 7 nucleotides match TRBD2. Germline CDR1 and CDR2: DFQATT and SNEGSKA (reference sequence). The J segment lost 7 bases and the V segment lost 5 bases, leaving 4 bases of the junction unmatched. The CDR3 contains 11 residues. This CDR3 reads CSAASGGTQYF. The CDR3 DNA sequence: TGCAGTGCTGCCTCGGGGGGGACCCAGTACTTC.

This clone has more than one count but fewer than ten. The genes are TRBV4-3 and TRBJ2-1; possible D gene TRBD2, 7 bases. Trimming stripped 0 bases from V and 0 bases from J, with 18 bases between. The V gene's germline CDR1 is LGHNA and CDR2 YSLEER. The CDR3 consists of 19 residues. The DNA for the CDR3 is TGCGCCAGCAGCCAAGACCCCTTCCGCGGGGGCAGCTCCTACAATGAGCAGTTCTTC. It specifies CASSQDPFRGGSSYNEQFF.

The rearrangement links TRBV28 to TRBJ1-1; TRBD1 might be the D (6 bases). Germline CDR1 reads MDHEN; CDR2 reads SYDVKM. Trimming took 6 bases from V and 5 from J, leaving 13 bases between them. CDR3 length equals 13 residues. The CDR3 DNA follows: TGTGCCAGCAGAACTAGGGGGTGGACTGAAGCTTTCTTT. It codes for CASRTRGWTEAFF.

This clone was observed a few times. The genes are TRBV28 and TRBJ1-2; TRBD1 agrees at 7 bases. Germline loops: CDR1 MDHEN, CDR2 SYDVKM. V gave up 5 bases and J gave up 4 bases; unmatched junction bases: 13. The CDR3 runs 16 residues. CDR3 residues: CASSLFKQGTSYGYTF. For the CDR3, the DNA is TGTGCCAGCAGTCTCTTCAAACAGGGGACCAGCTATGGCTACACCTTC.

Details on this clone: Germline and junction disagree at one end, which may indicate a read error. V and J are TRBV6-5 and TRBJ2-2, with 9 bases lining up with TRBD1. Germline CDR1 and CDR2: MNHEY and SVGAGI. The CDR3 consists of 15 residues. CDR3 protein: CASSQDRGYTGGLFF. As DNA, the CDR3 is TGTGCCAGCAGTCAAGACAGGGGGTACACCGGGGGGCTGTTTTTT.

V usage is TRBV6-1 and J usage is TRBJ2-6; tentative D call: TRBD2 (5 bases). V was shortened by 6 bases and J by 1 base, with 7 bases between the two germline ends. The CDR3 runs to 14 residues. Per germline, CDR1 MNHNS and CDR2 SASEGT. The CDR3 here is CASREDSGANVLTF. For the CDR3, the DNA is TGTGCCAGCAGGGAGGATTCTGGGGCCAACGTCCTGACTTTC.

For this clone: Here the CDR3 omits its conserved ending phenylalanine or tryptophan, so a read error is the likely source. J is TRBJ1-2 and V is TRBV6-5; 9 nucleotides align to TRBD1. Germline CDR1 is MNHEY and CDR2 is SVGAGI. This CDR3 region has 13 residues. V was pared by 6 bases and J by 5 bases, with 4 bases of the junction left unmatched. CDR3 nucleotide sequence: TGTGCCAGCAGACAGGGACAGGGTTATGGCTACACCCTC. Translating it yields CASRQGQGYGYTL.

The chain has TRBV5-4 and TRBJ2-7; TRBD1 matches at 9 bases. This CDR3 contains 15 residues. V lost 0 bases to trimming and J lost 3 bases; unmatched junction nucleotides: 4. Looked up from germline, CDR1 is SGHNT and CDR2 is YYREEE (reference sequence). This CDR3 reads CASSLGGTGNYEQYF. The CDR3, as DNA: TGTGCCAGCAGCTTGGGAGGGACAGGGAACTACGAGCAGTACTTC.

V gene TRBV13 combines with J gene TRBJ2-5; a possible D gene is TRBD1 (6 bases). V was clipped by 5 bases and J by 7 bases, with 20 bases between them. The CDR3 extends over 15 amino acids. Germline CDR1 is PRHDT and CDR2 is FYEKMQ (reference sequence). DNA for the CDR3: TGTGCCAGCAGCCAAACACAGGGTCTCACCGCGACCCAGTACTTC. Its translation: CASSQTQGLTATQYF.

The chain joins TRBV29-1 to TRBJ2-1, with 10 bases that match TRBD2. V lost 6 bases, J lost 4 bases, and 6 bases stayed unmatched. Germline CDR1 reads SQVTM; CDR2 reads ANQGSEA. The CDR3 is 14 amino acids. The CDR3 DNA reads TGCAGCGTCTCGTGGACTAGCGGTTACAATGAGCAGTTCTTC. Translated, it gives CSVSWTSGYNEQFF.

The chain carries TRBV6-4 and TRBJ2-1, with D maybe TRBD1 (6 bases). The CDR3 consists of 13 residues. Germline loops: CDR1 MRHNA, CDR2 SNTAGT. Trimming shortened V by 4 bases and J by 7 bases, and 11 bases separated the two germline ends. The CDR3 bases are TGTGCCAGCAGTGTCGAACAGGGTAATGAGCAGTTCTTC. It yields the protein CASSVEQGNEQFF.

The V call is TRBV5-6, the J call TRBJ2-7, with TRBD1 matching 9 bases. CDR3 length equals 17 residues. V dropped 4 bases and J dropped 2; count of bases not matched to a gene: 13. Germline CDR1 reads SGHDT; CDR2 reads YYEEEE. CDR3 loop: CASSLGGTGRLTYEQYF. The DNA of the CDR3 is TGTGCCAGCAGCCTCGGTGGGACAGGGAGGTTGACCTACGAGCAGTACTTC.